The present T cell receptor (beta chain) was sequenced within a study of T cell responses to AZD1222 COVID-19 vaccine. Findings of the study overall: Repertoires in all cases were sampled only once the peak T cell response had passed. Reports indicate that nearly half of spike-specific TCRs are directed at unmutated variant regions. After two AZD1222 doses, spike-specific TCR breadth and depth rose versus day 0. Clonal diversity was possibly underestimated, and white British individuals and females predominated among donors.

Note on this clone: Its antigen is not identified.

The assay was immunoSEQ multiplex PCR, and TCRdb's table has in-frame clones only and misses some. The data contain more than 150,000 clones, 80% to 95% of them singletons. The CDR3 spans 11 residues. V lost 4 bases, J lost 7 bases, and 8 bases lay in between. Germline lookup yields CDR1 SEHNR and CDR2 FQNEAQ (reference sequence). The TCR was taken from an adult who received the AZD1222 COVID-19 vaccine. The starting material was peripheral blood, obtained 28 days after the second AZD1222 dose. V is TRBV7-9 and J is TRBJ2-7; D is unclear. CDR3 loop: CASSSLGEQYF. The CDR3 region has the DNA TGTGCCAGCAGCTCCCTGGGGGAGCAGTACTTC.